The clone carrying this T cell receptor (beta chain) was counted between two and nine times. No antigen is known for it. TCRdb itself ran the 5' RACE reads through MiXCR, one entry per CDR3 protein. Of about 200,000 distinct CDR3 sequences in the sample, over 10% were seen once. This sample was taken from a study of CD8 T cells in ankylosing spondylitis. Study-level findings and limits: Characteristic, it appeared, of ankylosing spondylitis blood was a TCR beta motif of several highly homologous variants.

This TCR was sampled from a male donor with ankylosing spondylitis or in good health (not recorded which). Material for sequencing was blood, either unsorted or a sorted T cell fraction (not recorded which).

The CDR3 here is CASSEQGTSYNEQFF. The CDR3 nucleotides read TGTGCCAGCAGCGAACAAGGGACTTCCTACAATGAGCAGTTCTTC. This chain uses TRBV2 with TRBJ2-1, with TRBD2 as a possible D gene (6 bases). V lost 6 bases, J lost 1 base, and 13 bases lay in between. This CDR3 is 15 amino acids long. The germline V gene has CDR1 SNHLY and CDR2 FYNNEI.